The next 20 T cell receptor beta chains were all read from a single sample in a study of control samples from healthy donors and cancer patients. The assay was immunoSEQ multiplex PCR, and TCRdb's table has in-frame clones only and misses some. The sample includes tens of thousands of clones, approximately 94% of them seen just once. Sequenced: blood. Every receptor here comes from a woman aged 25 to 45 in good health.

The V call is TRBV6-5, the J call TRBJ1-2; possibly TRBD1 for D (5 bases). The length of the CDR3 is 13 residues. Germline CDR1 reads MNHEY; CDR2 reads SVGAGI. Trimming took off 4 bases at V and 4 bases at J, with 10 bases between the two ends. In DNA, the CDR3 is TGTGCCAGCAGTTCGGGGGAATCCTATGGCTACACCTTC. It codes for CASSSGESYGYTF.

This chain connects TRBV3-1 (or the pseudogene TRBV3-2) to TRBJ1-2; perhaps TRBD1 as D (5 bases). CDR1 and CDR2 (germline): LGHDT, YNNKEL (reference sequence). Deletions cut 6 bases from V and 8 bases from J, with 22 bases between. CDR3 size: 15 residues. DNA of the CDR3: TGTGCCAGCAGGGCTTCAGGGACGACGGTTCAGGGCTACACCTTC. This gives the protein CASRASGTTVQGYTF.

This clone was seen only once. The chain combines TRBV5-1 with TRBJ1-1; the D is unclear. Germline assignment: CDR1 SGHRS and CDR2 YFSETQ. V was cut by 4 bases and J by 5 bases, with 12 bases left in between. This CDR3 spans 13 amino acids. The CDR3, as DNA: TGCGCCAGCAGCGCCATAAGGAGAACTGAAGCTTTCTTT. Translating gives CASSAIRRTEAFF.

The CDR3 bases are TGTGCCAGCAGTTTGGTCAGGAGGAACACTGAAGCTTTCTTT. This codes for CASSLVRRNTEAFF. The rearrangement links TRBV28 to TRBJ1-1; D gene uncertain. V was clipped by 3 bases and J by 1 base, with 9 bases between them. Germline values: CDR1 MDHEN, CDR2 SYDVKM. This CDR3 comprises 14 residues.

V usage is TRBV5-4 and J usage is TRBJ2-3; D uncertain. Looked up from germline, CDR1 is SGHNT and CDR2 is YYREEE (reference sequence). Trimming shortened V by 0 bases and J by 4 bases, and 6 bases separated the two germline ends. The CDR3 totals 13 residues. In DNA, the CDR3 is TGTGCCAGCAGCTTGGCTGGTGCAGATACGCAGTATTTT. Its translation: CASSLAGADTQYF.

The chain joins TRBV5-6 to TRBJ2-5; TRBD1 is a possible D gene (5 bases). Germline V gene lookup returns CDR1 SGHDT and CDR2 YYEEEE. This CDR3 contains 14 residues. Trimming left V 6 bases short and J 5 bases short, with 17 bases between. The CDR3 region is CASKETATLETQYF. DNA of the CDR3: TGTGCCAGCAAAGAGACAGCCACACTTGAGACCCAGTACTTC.

J is TRBJ2-2 and V is TRBV15; TRBD2 matches at 9 bases. Unmatched junction bases numbered 11, after V lost 5 bases and J lost 7 bases. The V gene's germline CDR1 is LNHNV and CDR2 YYDKDF (reference sequence). This CDR3 has 16 residues. The CDR3 spells CATSRGASGVFGELFF. The DNA of the CDR3 is TGTGCCACCAGCCGTGGGGCTAGCGGGGTGTTCGGGGAGCTGTTTTTT.

The rearrangement links TRBV28 to TRBJ2-3; D may be TRBD1 or TRBD2 (5 bases each). The germline gives CDR1 MDHEN, CDR2 SYDVKM. The CDR3 extends over 14 amino acids. V dropped 5 bases and J dropped 2 bases, with 11 bases sitting between them. The CDR3 spells CASSPQGPTDTQYF. For the CDR3, the DNA is TGTGCCAGCAGTCCTCAGGGACCCACAGATACGCAGTATTTT.

The rearrangement joins TRBV19 to TRBJ1-3, with 10 bases that match TRBD1. The CDR3 consists of 15 residues. The V and J ends lost 7 bases and 4 bases, in that order; junction bases with no gene match: 7. Germline values: CDR1 LNHDA, CDR2 SQIVND (reference sequence). CDR3 bases: TGTGCCAGTACCAGACAGGGGGCTGCCGGAAACACCATATATTTT. Protein: CASTRQGAAGNTIYF.

CDR3 coding DNA: TGTGCAAGTCGTTCCGGGACAGGATTAAGCAATCAGCCCCAGCATTTT. Translating gives CASRSGTGLSNQPQHF. The chain combines TRBV12-2 with TRBJ1-5; the DNA was not used to check the table's D call, TRBD1. TRBV12-2 is shown as a pseudogene. The CDR3 runs to 16 residues.

This clone was seen a handful of times. The chain has TRBV18 and TRBJ1-1; D may be TRBD1 (6 bases). Trimming removed 3 bases from V and 1 base from J, with 9 bases in between. This CDR3 spans 14 amino acids. CDR1 and CDR2 from the germline V gene are KGHSH and LQKENI. The CDR3: CASSPYRENTEAFF. CDR3 nucleotide sequence: TGTGCCAGCTCACCCTACAGGGAGAACACTGAAGCTTTCTTT.

The genes are TRBV10-3 and TRBJ1-1; D gene ambiguous. From germline, CDR1 is ENHRY and CDR2 SYGVKD. The CDR3 consists of 15 residues. Deletions cut 1 base from V and 1 base from J, with 10 bases between. The DNA of the CDR3 is TGTGCCATCAGTGAGTTTGCTCCCACGAACACTGAAGCTTTCTTT. It codes for CAISEFAPTNTEAFF.

A single count supports this clone. This rearrangement joins TRBV3-1 (or the pseudogene TRBV3-2) to TRBJ2-2; 7 bases are a match to TRBD2. Germline CDR1 reads LGHDT; CDR2 reads YNNKEL (reference sequence). V was clipped by 6 bases and J by 6 bases; unmatched bases: 7. The CDR3 runs 14 residues. The CDR3 sequence is CASRTTLAAGELFF. The CDR3 region has the DNA TGTGCCAGCAGGACCACTCTAGCGGCCGGGGAGCTGTTTTTT.

The J gene is TRBJ1-2, the V gene TRBV18, with a tentative D call TRBD1 (6 bases). CDR3 size: 15 residues. CDR1 is KGHSH and CDR2 is LQKENI in the germline V gene. Trimming took off 1 base at V and 7 bases at J, with 16 bases between the two ends. Written as DNA, the CDR3 is TGTGCCAGCTCACCACTGCCAGGGGAGGAAGGTGGCTACACCTTC. Its translation is CASSPLPGEEGGYTF.

The CDR3 DNA is TGTGCCAGTAAGCGGTCGGGGGGCAATCAGCCCCAGCATTTT. Translation gives CASKRSGGNQPQHF. This chain joins TRBV19 and TRBJ1-5, with a tentative D call TRBD1 (5 bases). The germline V and J ends were trimmed by 7 bases and 2 bases, with 12 bases remaining between them. Germline lookup yields CDR1 LNHDA and CDR2 SQIVND (reference sequence). The CDR3 loop spans 14 amino acids.

CDR3 nucleotide sequence: TGTGCCACCAGCAGAGGTAATCGCCAGGTGAACTATGGCTACACCTTC. Protein product: CATSRGNRQVNYGYTF. J is TRBJ1-2 and V is TRBV15; D ambiguous. The length of the CDR3 is 16 residues. CDR1 is LNHNV, CDR2 YYDKDF, per germline (reference sequence). V lost 1 base and J lost 2, with 14 bases in between.

The chain couples TRBV5-5 to TRBJ1-4; tentatively, D is TRBD1 (5 bases). This CDR3 has 14 residues. Trimming removed 5 bases at V and 0 bases at J, with 8 bases between. Germline loops: CDR1 SGHKS, CDR2 YYEKEE (reference sequence). The CDR3 DNA reads as TGTGCCAGCAGTGGGGCTGCAACTAATGAAAAACTGTTTTTT. Its translation is CASSGAATNEKLFF. The full variable domain, completed using reference TRBV5-5 and TRBJ1-4, is DAGVTQSPTHLIKTRGQQVTLRCSPISGHKSVSWYQQVLGQGPQFIFQYYEKEERGRGNFPDRFSARQFPNYSSELNVNALLLGDSALYLCASSGAATNEKLFFGSGTQLSVL.

The rearrangement uses TRBV6-5 and TRBJ2-1; 7 bases line up with TRBD2. Germline V gives CDR1 MNHEY, CDR2 SVGAGI. J was trimmed by 3 bases and V by 7 bases; bases with no gene match: 6. The length of the CDR3 is 14 residues. CDR3: CASTPPGGYNEQFF. The CDR3 DNA follows: TGTGCCAGCACCCCTCCGGGGGGCTACAATGAGCAGTTCTTC.

The chain carries TRBV5-8 and TRBJ1-5; no reliable D call. Germline V gives CDR1 SGHTS, CDR2 YDEGEE. The V and J ends lost 3 bases and 0 bases respectively, with 13 bases between them. There are 16 residues in the CDR3. The CDR3 protein is CASSSGLAGSNQPQHF. The CDR3 bases are TGTGCCAGCAGCTCAGGACTGGCGGGTAGCAATCAGCCCCAGCATTTT. The variable domain in full, completed from reference TRBV5-8 and TRBJ1-5, reads EAGVTQSPTHLIKTRGQQATLRCSPISGHTSVYWYQQALGLGLQFLLWYDEGEERNRGNFPPRFSGRQFPNYSSELNVNALELEDSALYLCASSSGLAGSNQPQHFGDGTRLSIL.

This chain links TRBV9 with TRBJ2-3, with D tentatively TRBD2 (6 bases). Germline-derived CDR1 and CDR2 are SGDLS and YYNGEE. The V end lost 4 bases, the J end lost 0 bases, and 12 bases lay between the germline ends. The CDR3 totals 15 residues. The DNA of the CDR3 is TGTGCCAGCAGCTTCCGGGGGAGTAGCACAGATACGCAGTATTTT. It encodes CASSFRGSSTDTQYF.